This T cell receptor beta chain was sequenced in a study of long-term antiretroviral therapy in people with HIV. Background on the study: It was about a decade before the 2015 immediate-ART recommendation that the earliest samples were taken.

Germline-derived CDR1 and CDR2 are MNHEY and SMNVEV (reference sequence). This CDR3 comprises 13 residues. The ends were cut back, 8 bases at V and 2 bases at J, with 12 bases in the middle. They ran version v3.0 of the immunoSEQ assay at survey level. The repertoire was sequenced with immunoSEQ multiplex PCR; TCRdb's copy has only in-frame clones and lacks some. The sample includes about 39,000 clones, about 86% of them seen just once. The TCR was taken from a woman aged 18-29 years with HIV. The source material was unsorted PBMCs, sampled just before starting antiretroviral therapy. The genes are TRBV27 and TRBJ2-5; D is undetermined. CDR3 loop: CASALGVQETQYF. The CDR3, as DNA: TGTGCCAGCGCCCTCGGTGTACAAGAGACCCAGTACTTC.